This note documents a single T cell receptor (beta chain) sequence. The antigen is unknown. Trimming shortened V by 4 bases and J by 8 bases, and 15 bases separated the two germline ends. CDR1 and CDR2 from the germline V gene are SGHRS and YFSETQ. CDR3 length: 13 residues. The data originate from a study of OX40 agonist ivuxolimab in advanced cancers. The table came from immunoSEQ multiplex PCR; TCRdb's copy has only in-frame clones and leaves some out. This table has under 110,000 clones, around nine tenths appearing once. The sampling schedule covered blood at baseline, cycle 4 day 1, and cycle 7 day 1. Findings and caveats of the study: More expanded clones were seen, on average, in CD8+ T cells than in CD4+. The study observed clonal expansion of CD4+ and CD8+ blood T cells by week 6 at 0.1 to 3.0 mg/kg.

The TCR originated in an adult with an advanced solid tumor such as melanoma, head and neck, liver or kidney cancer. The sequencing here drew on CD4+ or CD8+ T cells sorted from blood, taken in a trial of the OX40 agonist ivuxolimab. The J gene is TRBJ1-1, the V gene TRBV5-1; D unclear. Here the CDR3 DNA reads TGCGCCAGCAGCCTCGGGCCAAGCCACGAAGCTTTCTTT. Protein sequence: CASSLGPSHEAFF.